A single sample is the source of the 17 T cell receptor beta chains below, sequenced in a study of CD8 T cells in Susac syndrome. Reverse transcription of about 0.5 to 1 ug RNA was performed with random hexamers. Via MiXCR, TCRdb re-called the immunoSEQ multiplex PCR reads, giving one row per CDR3 protein. The sample holds some 180,000 distinct CDR3 sequences, 93% seen once. Sequencing was performed on CD4+ T cells from PBMCs. The receptor source for this set is a human donor in good health.

The chain has TRBV7-3 and TRBJ2-7, with 7 positions matching TRBD1. Germline assignment: CDR1 SGHTA and CDR2 FQGTGA. This CDR3 has 16 amino acids. V gave up 6 bases and J gave up 0 bases; unmatched junction bases: 11. CDR3 DNA sequence: TGTGCCAGCAGTCTTAGATGGGACAGAGTCTCCTACGAGCAGTACTTC. The encoded protein is CASSLRWDRVSYEQYF.

CDR3 sequence (DNA): TGTGCCAGCAATCACGACAGGGGAGGATCCTATAATTCACCCCTCCACTTT. This sequence encodes CASNHDRGGSYNSPLHF. J is TRBJ1-6 and V is TRBV12-3 or TRBV12-4, with 8 bases matching TRBD1. Trimming at V came to 7 bases and at J to 1 base, leaving 9 bases not matched to a gene. The CDR3 loop spans 17 amino acids.

This clonotype was found a few times. The CDR3 spells CASSSGGTGTYGYTF. CDR3 in DNA: TGTGCCAGCAGCAGCGGAGGGACAGGGACCTATGGCTACACCTTC. The genes are TRBV6-6 and TRBJ1-2; TRBD1 agrees at 9 bases. CDR3 length equals 15 residues. CDR1 is MNHNY and CDR2 is SVGAGI in the germline V gene (reference sequence). Losses at the gene ends were 6 bases for V and 4 bases for J; bases not matched to a gene: 9.

The chain has TRBV5-1 and TRBJ2-4, with 11 nucleotides matching TRBD1. V gave up 4 bases and J gave up 6 bases; unmatched junction bases: 0. The V gene's germline CDR1 is SGHRS and CDR2 YFSETQ. This CDR3 is built from 13 residues. The CDR3 loop is CASSGTGGNIQYF. DNA of the CDR3: TGCGCCAGCAGCGGGACAGGGGGAAACATTCAGTACTTC.

J is TRBJ2-7 and V is TRBV18; the D gene is possibly TRBD1 (5 bases). V gave up 0 bases and J gave up 0 bases, with 12 bases separating them. Germline V gives CDR1 KGHSH, CDR2 LQKENI. The CDR3 is 16 amino acids. CDR3 region: CASSPPGQGSSYEQYF. CDR3 bases: TGTGCCAGCTCACCACCGGGGCAGGGAAGCTCCTACGAGCAGTACTTC.

This clonotype was seen once. The chain links TRBV19 to TRBJ2-5; D assignment may be TRBD1 or TRBD2 (5 bases each). This CDR3 comprises 14 residues. Germline V CDR1 and CDR2: LNHDA, SQIVND (reference sequence). Between the trimmed V and J ends, which lost 3 bases and 5 bases, there was a span of 13 bases. Here the CDR3 DNA reads TGTGCCAGTAGTATTACCGGGGCGTCGGAGACCCAGTACTTC. This encodes CASSITGASETQYF.

The rearrangement uses TRBV7-8 and TRBJ1-5; possible D gene TRBD1, 6 bases. With 2 bases removed from V and 4 bases from J, the gap between germline ends came to 12 bases. CDR3 length equals 15 residues. In germline, CDR1 is SGHVS, CDR2 FQNEAQ. The DNA for the CDR3 is TGTGCCAGCAGCTTAATAAGGACAGCTAATCAGCCCCAGCATTTT. Its translation is CASSLIRTANQPQHF.

The chain has TRBV19 and TRBJ2-7; tentatively, D is TRBD1 or TRBD2 (7 bases each). The CDR3 length is 15 residues. V was clipped by 7 bases and J by 1 base, with 17 bases between them. Germline CDR1 is LNHDA and CDR2 is SQIVND (reference sequence). Written as DNA, the CDR3 is TGTGCCAGTACCCCGGACAGGACTAGATCCTACGAGCAGTACTTC. It codes for CASTPDRTRSYEQYF.

This chain links TRBV9 with TRBJ1-1, with 7 nucleotides matching TRBD1. The trim removed 1 base at V and 4 bases at J, leaving 7 bases unmatched. Looked up from germline, CDR1 is SGDLS and CDR2 is YYNGEE. CDR3 length equals 15 residues. The CDR3 DNA sequence: TGTGCCAGCAGCGTAAAAGCAGGGGGTTCCACTGAAGCTTTCTTT. Translated, it gives CASSVKAGGSTEAFF.

V gene TRBV27 combines with J gene TRBJ1-2; D not resolved. Germline values: CDR1 MNHEY, CDR2 SMNVEV (reference sequence). V was clipped by 4 bases and J by 1 base, with 19 bases between them. This CDR3 is 17 amino acids long. The CDR3 spells CASSSIPTGRHNYGYTF. In DNA form, the CDR3 reads TGTGCCAGCAGTTCCATCCCCACGGGGAGACATAACTATGGCTACACCTTC.

This chain joins TRBV27 and TRBJ2-7, with D possibly being TRBD2 (5 bases). CDR1 MNHEY and CDR2 SMNVEV come from the germline V gene (reference sequence). The V and J ends lost 9 bases and 3 bases respectively, with 6 bases between them. The CDR3 has 10 residues. For the CDR3, the DNA is TGTGCCAGTGGACTCTACGAGCAGTACTTC. Translated: CASGLYEQYF.

The chain recombines TRBV19 with TRBJ1-1; TRBD1 matches 7 bases. CDR1 LNHDA and CDR2 SQIVND come from the germline V gene (reference sequence). Losses at the gene ends were 9 bases for V and 6 bases for J; bases not matched to a gene: 19. This CDR3 has 16 amino acids. The CDR3 protein is CASRVGTDFRVAEAFF. CDR3 in DNA: TGTGCCAGCAGAGTGGGGACAGATTTTAGAGTCGCTGAAGCTTTCTTT.

The chain is built from TRBV20-1 and TRBJ2-1; D may be TRBD1 (5 bases). CDR3 size: 14 residues. The V end lost 4 bases, the J end lost 4 bases, and 14 bases lay between the germline ends. Germline assignment: CDR1 DFQATT and CDR2 SNEGSKA (reference sequence). CDR3: CSANGAKGYNEQFF. In DNA form, the CDR3 reads TGCAGTGCTAATGGGGCTAAAGGGTACAATGAGCAGTTCTTC.

The rearrangement joins TRBV7-9 to TRBJ2-7, with D possibly TRBD1 on 6 matching bases. The length of the CDR3 is 14 residues. The V end lost 6 bases, the J end lost 5 bases, and 17 bases lay between the germline ends. Germline assignment: CDR1 SEHNR and CDR2 FQNEAQ (reference sequence). CDR3 DNA sequence: TGTGCCAGCAGTTTATCAGGGACATCGCACGAGCAGTACGTC. Its translation is CASSLSGTSHEQYV.

In DNA form, the CDR3 reads TGTGCCAGCAGCTCCCCGGGTAGGGGGAGTTCACCCCTCCACTTT. This codes for CASSSPGRGSSPLHF. The genes are TRBV9 and TRBJ1-6; D might be TRBD1 (6 bases). The CDR3 totals 15 residues. The V gene lost 4 bases and the J gene lost 9 bases, with 17 bases spanning the gap. The V gene's germline CDR1 is SGDLS and CDR2 YYNGEE.

V and J are TRBV4-1 and TRBJ2-3, with a weak D call TRBD2 (7 bases). V was pared by 5 bases and J by 3 bases, with 15 bases between. The length of the CDR3 is 15 residues. Germline loops: CDR1 MGHRA, CDR2 YSYEKL. The CDR3 sequence is CASSTGGLRTDTQYF. CDR3 sequence (DNA): TGCGCCAGCAGCACGGGGGGCCTTCGAACAGATACGCAGTATTTT.

The rearrangement joins TRBV29-1 to TRBJ2-7; tentative D call: TRBD2 (6 bases). This CDR3 spans 11 amino acids. Per germline, CDR1 SQVTM and CDR2 ANQGSEA. V was cut by 4 bases and J by 4 bases, with 8 bases left in between. CDR3 DNA: TGCAGCGTTGGCGGGGTGTACGAGCAGTACTTC. Translated: CSVGGVYEQYF.